This record looks at one T cell receptor (beta chain) sequence and its context. The CDR3 covers 16 residues. From germline, CDR1 is LNHNV and CDR2 YYDKDF (reference sequence). V was trimmed by 7 bases and J by 0 bases, leaving 16 bases between them. These data come from a study of blood T cell repertoires in COVID-19. Per the original data handling: Amplification with reference gene primers provided the estimates of nucleated cell counts. The data were produced by immunoSEQ multiplex PCR, yet TCRdb's version contains in-frame clones alone and is incomplete. Clone size and V and J calls were adopted from that table, with D and trimming inferred from the DNA. The sample carries a few hundred thousand clones, 86% recorded once.

The specimen was peripheral blood. The TCR comes from a woman in her fifties or sixties with acute or convalescent COVID-19. This rearrangement joins TRBV15 to TRBJ2-1; possibly TRBD1 for D (6 bases). The CDR3 DNA follows: TGTGCCACCAAGACCATACGGGACACCTCCTACAATGAGCAGTTCTTC. This sequence encodes CATKTIRDTSYNEQFF.